What follows are 27 T cell receptor beta chains derived from one specimen sequenced in a study of blood T cell repertoires in COVID-19. TCRdb's table, derived via immunoSEQ multiplex PCR, lists solely in-frame clones and lacks some. The data contain around 140,000 clones, around nine tenths of them singletons. Sequenced input: peripheral blood. Receptor source: a woman aged 70-85 years with COVID-19, enrolled during active disease.

This clone occurred a few times. This sequence joins TRBV27 and TRBJ1-6, with D uncertain. Per germline, CDR1 MNHEY and CDR2 SMNVEV (reference sequence). Trimming removed 3 bases at V and 7 bases at J, with 16 bases between. This CDR3 is built from 16 residues. The CDR3 DNA follows: TGTGCCAGCAGTTTGGCCGGGGATAGGATGAATTCACCCCTCCACTTT. This sequence encodes CASSLAGDRMNSPLHF.

This clone was detected only a few times. The rearrangement uses TRBV3-1 (or the pseudogene TRBV3-2) and TRBJ2-7; D not resolved. The CDR3 loop spans 15 amino acids. The germline gives CDR1 LGHDT, CDR2 YNNKEL (reference sequence). V was cut by 5 bases and J by 0 bases, with 14 bases left in between. The CDR3: CASSSSPLPSYEQYF. The CDR3 DNA follows: TGTGCCAGCAGCTCCTCCCCGCTACCCTCCTACGAGCAGTACTTC.

The V call is TRBV28, the J call TRBJ2-2; the match to TRBD2 covers 7 bases. Losses at the gene ends were 5 bases for V and 1 base for J; bases not matched to a gene: 4. Germline CDR1 reads MDHEN; CDR2 reads SYDVKM. The CDR3 sequence is 15 residues long. CDR3 protein: CASSVGGMNTGELFF. CDR3 DNA sequence: TGTGCCAGCAGTGTCGGGGGGATGAACACCGGGGAGCTGTTTTTT.

J is TRBJ1-2 and V is TRBV29-1; D possibly corresponds to TRBD1 (5 bases). This CDR3 has 17 amino acids. The germline V gene encodes CDR1 SQVTM and CDR2 ANQGSEA. V gave up 5 bases and J gave up 1 base, with 23 bases separating them. This chain's CDR3 is CSVKSTVYRLINYGYTF. The DNA of the CDR3 is TGCAGCGTTAAGTCGACCGTCTACAGGTTAATTAACTATGGCTACACCTTC.

This clone showed up just a few times. The rearrangement joins TRBV9 to TRBJ1-2; D may be TRBD1 (5 bases). Germline-derived CDR1 and CDR2 are SGDLS and YYNGEE. The CDR3 contains 14 residues. Trimming shortened V by 3 bases and J by 3 bases, and 12 bases separated the two germline ends. CDR3 nucleotides: TGTGCCAGCAGCGCGAGGGGCGGGGACTATGGCTACACCTTC. It specifies CASSARGGDYGYTF.

The rearrangement joins TRBV6-5 to TRBJ1-2; D possibly corresponds to TRBD1 (5 bases). The CDR3 is 15 residues long. The germline V gene encodes CDR1 MNHEY and CDR2 SVGAGI. V lost 2 bases and J lost 4, with 14 bases in between. As DNA, the CDR3 is TGTGCCAGCAGTTACGGATGGCAGGGAGGCTATGGCTACACCTTC. It specifies CASSYGWQGGYGYTF.

CDR3 loop: CASSLGQGQHTQYF. The CDR3 DNA is TGCGCCAGCAGCCTAGGACAGGGCCAGCATACGCAGTATTTT. The rearrangement links TRBV5-1 to TRBJ2-3, with 8 bases identical to TRBD1. The germline gives CDR1 SGHRS, CDR2 YFSETQ. The V gene end was trimmed by 4 bases and the J gene end by 7 bases; junction bases not matched to a gene: 8. This CDR3 is built from 14 residues.

The chain employs TRBV29-1 and TRBJ1-1; D perhaps matches TRBD1 (5 bases). Germline loops: CDR1 SQVTM, CDR2 ANQGSEA. V lost 7 bases and J lost 5, with 14 bases in between. The CDR3 covers 12 residues. The CDR3 is CSAGWGLTEAFF. The CDR3 nucleotides are TGCAGCGCAGGGTGGGGACTTACTGAAGCTTTCTTT.

The chain joins TRBV5-4 to TRBJ2-2, with D perhaps matching TRBD2 (6 bases). With 4 bases removed from V and 7 bases from J, the gap between germline ends came to 23 bases. This CDR3 contains 17 residues. Per the germline V gene, CDR1 is SGHNT and CDR2 is YYREEE (reference sequence). CDR3 loop: CASSALRGYPRGGELFF. Written as DNA, the CDR3 is TGTGCCAGCAGCGCCTTGCGGGGATACCCTCGGGGCGGGGAGCTGTTTTTT. The entire variable domain, with the rest obtained from reference TRBV5-4 and TRBJ2-2, is as follows: ETGVTQSPTHLIKTRGQQVTLRCSSQSGHNTVSWYQQALGQGPQFIFQYYREEENGRGNFPPRFSGLQFPNYSSELNVNALELDDSALYLCASSALRGYPRGGELFFGEGSRLTVL.

This chain uses TRBV11-1 with TRBJ2-7; TRBD1 is a possible D gene (6 bases). This CDR3 is built from 15 residues. Germline values: CDR1 SGHAT, CDR2 FQDESV (reference sequence). V shed 1 base and J shed 1 base, with 11 bases lying between them. CDR3 residues: CASSLGVGGSYEQYF. The CDR3 nucleotides are TGTGCCAGCAGCTTAGGGGTAGGGGGATCCTACGAGCAGTACTTC.

This clone was recorded only once. The chain joins TRBV7-3 to TRBJ2-7; TRBD1 aligns across 7 bases. This CDR3 is built from 15 residues. The J segment lost 5 bases and the V segment lost 5 bases, leaving 12 bases of the junction unmatched. Germline lookup yields CDR1 SGHTA and CDR2 FQGTGA. CDR3 DNA sequence: TGTGCCAGCAGCCCCCAAGGGGGCGAAGTGCACGAGCAGTACTTC. Amino acids: CASSPQGGEVHEQYF.

The chain recombines TRBV2 with TRBJ1-6; a possible D gene is TRBD1 (5 bases). Germline V lookup: CDR1 SNHLY, CDR2 FYNNEI. This CDR3 has 16 amino acids. Deletions cut 1 base from V and 7 bases from J, with 14 bases between. CDR3 region: CASSEVKSGHNSPLHF. CDR3 bases: TGTGCCAGCAGTGAAGTGAAATCAGGACACAATTCACCCCTCCACTTT.

The genes are TRBV11-3 and TRBJ2-1; D is unclear. The germline gives CDR1 SGHNT, CDR2 YENEEA. This CDR3 comprises 13 residues. V dropped 5 bases and J dropped 7 bases, with 12 bases sitting between them. This CDR3 reads CASSHPGSNEQFF. CDR3 nucleotides: TGTGCCAGCAGCCATCCCGGGTCAAATGAGCAGTTCTTC. Based on the CDR3 plus reference TRBV11-3 and TRBJ2-1, the full variable domain is EAGVVQSPRYKIIEKKQPVAFWCNPISGHNTLYWYLQNLGQGPELLIRYENEEAVDDSQLPKDRFSAERLKGVDSTLKIQPAELGDSAVYLCASSHPGSNEQFFGPGTRLTVL.

The chain recombines TRBV7-3 with TRBJ1-4; possibly TRBD1 for D (5 bases). The CDR3 spans 16 residues. The V end was cut by 0 bases, the J end by 4 bases, with 12 bases between. From germline, CDR1 is SGHTA and CDR2 FQGTGA. The CDR3 loop is CASSLTTGGGNEKLFF. CDR3 coding DNA: TGTGCCAGCAGCTTAACGACCGGGGGAGGTAATGAAAAACTGTTTTTT.

The J gene is TRBJ1-1, the V gene TRBV2; D is undetermined. There are 16 residues in the CDR3. Germline CDR1 and CDR2: SNHLY and FYNNEI. V gave up 0 bases and J gave up 1 base, with 12 bases separating them. The CDR3 DNA is TGTGCCAGCAGTGAAGCGCCAAGCCGCCAGAACACTGAAGCTTTCTTT. As protein: CASSEAPSRQNTEAFF.

The V and J genes are TRBV7-8 and TRBJ1-5, with D possibly being TRBD1 (5 bases). V was pared by 3 bases and J by 4 bases, with 10 bases between. Germline CDR1 is SGHVS and CDR2 is FQNEAQ. This CDR3 is 14 amino acids long. The CDR3, as DNA: TGTGCCAGCAGCTTCGCAGGGAAGAATCAGCCCCAGCATTTT. This sequence encodes CASSFAGKNQPQHF.

The chain is built from TRBV10-2 and TRBJ2-7; TRBD2 agrees at 13 bases. V lost 0 bases, J lost 6 bases, and 2 bases stayed unmatched. The CDR3 spans 15 residues. The germline CDR1 and CDR2 sequences are WSHSY and SAAADI. CDR3 in DNA: TGCGCCAGCAGTGAGTCGACTAGCGGGGGGCTCGAGCAGTACTTC. It encodes CASSESTSGGLEQYF.

The chain is built from TRBV11-2 and TRBJ1-2; D is ambiguous. From germline, CDR1 is SGHAT and CDR2 FQNNGV. The CDR3 totals 15 residues. V shed 6 bases and J shed 2 bases, with 16 bases lying between them. CDR3 DNA: TGTGCCAGCAGTTTTGCCGGGAAGACCAACTATGGCTACACCTTC. As protein: CASSFAGKTNYGYTF. The variable domain in full, completed from reference TRBV11-2 and TRBJ1-2, reads EAGVAQSPRYKIIEKRQSVAFWCNPISGHATLYWYQQILGQGPKLLIQFQNNGVVDDSQLPKDRFSAERLKGVDSTLKIQPAKLEDSAVYLCASSFAGKTNYGYTFGSGTRLTVV.

Worth noting for this clone: The junction does not match germline at one end; this may be a read error. Written as DNA, the CDR3 is TGTGCCAGTATCGGACGTACAGGGAGCCAGGTATTT. It translates to CASIGRTGSQVF. The chain couples TRBV19 to TRBJ1-3; a weak D match, TRBD1 (6 bases). CDR1 is LNHDA and CDR2 is SQIVND in the germline V gene (reference sequence). This CDR3 has 12 residues.

This clone has only one observation. This chain connects TRBV5-1 to TRBJ2-5; 11 positions agree with TRBD2. V dropped 1 base and J dropped 5; count of bases not matched to a gene: 7. The CDR3 runs to 16 residues. Per germline, CDR1 SGHRS and CDR2 YFSETQ. CDR3 DNA: TGCGCCAGCAGCTTGTTTAGCGGGGGGGCCTTTGAGACCCAGTACTTC. Encoded protein: CASSLFSGGAFETQYF. The complete variable domain, with remaining parts taken from reference TRBV5-1 and TRBJ2-5, reads KAGVTQTPRYLIKTRGQQVTLSCSPISGHRSVSWYQQTPGQGLQFLFEYFSETQRNKGNFPGRFSGRQFSNSRSEMNVSTLELGDSALYLCASSLFSGGAFETQYFGPGTRLLVL.

This chain uses TRBV6-1 with TRBJ1-2, with D hard to call. The CDR3 extends over 16 amino acids. The ends were cut back, 0 bases at V and 0 bases at J, with 11 bases in the middle. CDR1 and CDR2 from the germline V gene are MNHNS and SASEGT. The CDR3, as DNA: TGTGCCAGCAGTGAAGCTTACGCTGCAGCTAACTATGGCTACACCTTC. Protein product: CASSEAYAAANYGYTF.

In this sample, this clone turned up once. This chain joins TRBV5-4 and TRBJ1-2; 7 bases fit TRBD1. J lost 4 bases, V lost 3 bases, and 6 bases had no gene match. The CDR3 contains 14 residues. Germline CDR1 and CDR2: SGHNT and YYREEE (reference sequence). The CDR3 coding sequence is TGTGCCAGCAGCTACGACAGGGTTGGCTATGGCTACACCTTC. Translation: CASSYDRVGYGYTF.

The rearrangement links TRBV5-4 to TRBJ2-5; D is possibly TRBD1 (6 bases). Germline loops: CDR1 SGHNT, CDR2 YYREEE (reference sequence). V lost 4 bases and J lost 5, with 15 bases in between. There are 14 residues in the CDR3. The CDR3 sequence is CASSPHTGSETQYF. The CDR3 DNA follows: TGTGCCAGCAGCCCTCACACAGGGTCGGAGACCCAGTACTTC.

The DNA for the CDR3 is TGCGCCAGCAGCTTGGAGGGACAGGGCGGTGAAAAACTGTTTTTT. Its translation is CASSLEGQGGEKLFF. The genes are TRBV5-1 and TRBJ1-4; 9 bases align to TRBD1. Germline assignment: CDR1 SGHRS and CDR2 YFSETQ. Trimming removed 0 bases from V and 7 bases from J; junction bases left unmatched: 4. This CDR3 has 15 amino acids.

This clone was found once. This chain uses TRBV6-5 with TRBJ2-7; TRBD1 matches 8 bases. Trimming cost V 2 bases and J 3 bases; bases outside gene matches: 3. The germline CDR1 and CDR2 sequences are MNHEY and SVGAGI. This CDR3 has 14 residues. CDR3 nucleotides: TGTGCCAGCAGTTACCGGGACAGGAACTACGAGCAGTACTTC. Its translation: CASSYRDRNYEQYF.

The chain combines TRBV12-3 or TRBV12-4 with TRBJ1-2, with TRBD1 matching 9 bases. V lost 6 bases, J lost 8 bases, and 7 bases stayed unmatched. The length of the CDR3 is 13 residues. The CDR3, as DNA: TGTGCCAGCAGCCCACAGGGGGCTGAAGGCTACACCTTC. It specifies CASSPQGAEGYTF.

The J gene is TRBJ2-7, the V gene TRBV7-2; D gene ambiguous. CDR3 length: 13 residues. V lost 4 bases and J lost 6, with 13 bases in between. Germline V lookup: CDR1 SGHTA, CDR2 FQGNSA. The CDR3: CASSSETESEQYF. In nucleotides, the CDR3 is TGTGCCAGCAGCTCCGAGACTGAGAGCGAGCAGTACTTC.